The rows below give T cell receptor beta chains drawn from one sample of a study of cytomegalovirus exposure and HLA in healthy donors. Produced via immunoSEQ multiplex PCR; TCRdb's table is partial and in-frame only. The repertoire has 110,000 to 150,000 clones, over 75% of them found once; the top ten carry around 1.7%. Sequenced material: PBMCs. The source of these receptors is a woman aged 25-40 years in good health and CMV-seronegative. The CDR3 runs from the conserved cysteine through the conserved F or W. Fields, in order: clone size, J gene, D gene, V gene, CDR3 DNA, CDR3 protein. The D gene is left open where the match is weak. Only part of the rows carry a size: once, few, many, or a class if the clone is expanded.

>.|TRBJ2-4|.|TRBV5-1
TGCGCCAGCAGGGGGGCCGCTCGGAACATTCAGTACTTC
CASRGAARNIQYF
>.|TRBJ1-1|.|TRBV30
TGTGCCTGGATGGATTCGAGCAGGGCGAACACTGAAGCTTTCTTT
CAWMDSSRANTEAFF
>.|TRBJ1-1|.|TRBV11-1
TGTGCCAGCAGCTTAGATCTGGCGGGGACTGAAGCTTTCTTT
CASSLDLAGTEAFF
>.|TRBJ1-4|TRBD1|TRBV11-2
TGTGCCAGCAGTTCGGGACAGGGTAATGAAAAACTGTTTTTT
CASSSGQGNEKLFF
>.|TRBJ1-1|TRBD1|TRBV2
TGTGCCAGCAAAGTTCCGGGCGGGGACAGGAGGGCTTTCTTT
CASKVPGGDRRAFF
>.|TRBJ1-1|.|TRBV6-4
TGTGCCAGCAGTGCGGACAGGAACACTGAAGCTTTCTTT
CASSADRNTEAFF
>.|TRBJ2-7|TRBD1|TRBV5-6
TGTGCCAGCAGCTTGGCTCGGGACAGCAACTACGAGCAGTACTTC
CASSLARDSNYEQYF
>.|TRBJ1-1|TRBD1|TRBV9
TGTGCCAGCAGCGTAGTACAGGGGGCCACTGAAGCTTTCTTT
CASSVVQGATEAFF
>once|TRBJ2-7|.|TRBV28
TGTGCCAGCAGTTTTCAGGGGATCTCCTACGAGCAGTACTTC
CASSFQGISYEQYF
>.|TRBJ2-5|.|TRBV7-2
TGTGCCAGCAGCTTAGGAAGGGGGGAGACCCAGTACTTC
CASSLGRGETQYF
>.|TRBJ1-4|.|TRBV9
TGTGCCAGCAGCGTAGACGTGGGGCCCATTAATGAAAAACTGTTTTTT
CASSVDVGPINEKLFF
>once|TRBJ2-7|TRBD2|TRBV10-3
TGTGCCATCAGGGACGAACGGACTAGCGGCTACGAGCAGTACTTC
CAIRDERTSGYEQYF
>.|TRBJ1-1|.|TRBV29-1
TGCAGCGTAGCTAGGGGGACTGAAGCTTTCTTT
CSVARGTEAFF
>.|TRBJ2-5|.|TRBV5-1
TGCGCCAGCAGCTTACTTCAAGAGACCCAGTACTTC
CASSLLQETQYF
>.|TRBJ2-1|.|TRBV2
TGTGCCAGCAGTTCCAGGGGACCGTACAATGAGCAGTTCTTC
CASSSRGPYNEQFF
>few|TRBJ1-6|TRBD1|TRBV6-1
TGTGCCAGCAGTGAAAGGGACAGAAATTCACCCCTCCACTTT
CASSERDRNSPLHF